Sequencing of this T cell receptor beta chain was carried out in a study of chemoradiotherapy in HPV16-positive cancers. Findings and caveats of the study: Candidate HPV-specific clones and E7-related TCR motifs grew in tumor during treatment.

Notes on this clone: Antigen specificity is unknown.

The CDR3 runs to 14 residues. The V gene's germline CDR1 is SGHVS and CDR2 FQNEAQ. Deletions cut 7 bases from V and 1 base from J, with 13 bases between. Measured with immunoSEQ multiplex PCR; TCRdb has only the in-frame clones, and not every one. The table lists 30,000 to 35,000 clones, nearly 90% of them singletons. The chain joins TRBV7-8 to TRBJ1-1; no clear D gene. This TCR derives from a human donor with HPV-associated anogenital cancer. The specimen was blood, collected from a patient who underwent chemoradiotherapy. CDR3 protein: CASILSDSNTEAFF. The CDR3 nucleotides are TGTGCCAGCATCCTAAGTGATTCGAACACTGAAGCTTTCTTT.